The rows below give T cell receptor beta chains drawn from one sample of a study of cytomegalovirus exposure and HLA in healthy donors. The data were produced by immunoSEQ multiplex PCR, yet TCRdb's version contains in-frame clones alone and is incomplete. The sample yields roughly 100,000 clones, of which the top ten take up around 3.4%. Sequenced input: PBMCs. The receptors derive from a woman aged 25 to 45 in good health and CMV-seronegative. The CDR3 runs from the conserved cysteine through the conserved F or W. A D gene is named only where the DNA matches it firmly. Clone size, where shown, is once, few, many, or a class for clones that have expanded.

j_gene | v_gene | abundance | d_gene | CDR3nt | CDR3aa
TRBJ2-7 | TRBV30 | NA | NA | TGTGCCTGGCTTCCCAGCGGCCGGGGGGAGCAGTACTTC | CAWLPSGRGEQYF
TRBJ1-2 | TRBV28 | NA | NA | TGTGCCAGCAGTTCTTGGGGCGGAGCTAACTATGGCTACACCTTC | CASSSWGGANYGYTF
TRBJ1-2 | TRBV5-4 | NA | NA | TGTGCCAGCAGCTTGGAATGGGTCGGGGGGGACTATGGCTACACCTTC | CASSLEWVGGDYGYTF
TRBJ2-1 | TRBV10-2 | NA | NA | TGCGCCAGCAGTCCAGAAGGAGGGCAGTTCTTC | CASSPEGGQFF
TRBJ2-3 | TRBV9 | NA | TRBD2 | TGTGCCAGCAGCGCCCGACGGGGGGGCTCGGGAGATACGCAGTATTTT | CASSARRGGSGDTQYF
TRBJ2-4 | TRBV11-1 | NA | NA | TGTGCCAGCAGCTTACAGGGAACGGCCAAAAACATTCAGTACTTC | CASSLQGTAKNIQYF
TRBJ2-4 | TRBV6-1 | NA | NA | TGTGCCAGCAGTGAAAGAGGGCCGCTAGCCAAAAACATTCAGTACTTC | CASSERGPLAKNIQYF
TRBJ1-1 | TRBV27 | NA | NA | TGTGCCAGCAGGCAGATAGGGACTAGGTGGACTGAAGCTTTCTTT | CASRQIGTRWTEAFF
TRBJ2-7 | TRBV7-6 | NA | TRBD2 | TGTGCCAGCAGCTCTACTAGCGCCGAGCAGTACTTC | CASSSTSAEQYF
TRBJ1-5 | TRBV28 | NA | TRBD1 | TGTGCCAGCAGGCTGGGGGACAGGAGCAATCAGCCCCAGCATTTT | CASRLGDRSNQPQHF
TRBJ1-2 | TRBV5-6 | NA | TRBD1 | TGTGCCAGCAGCTTGGCCCCGGGACAGGGACCCTATGGCTACACCTTC | CASSLAPGQGPYGYTF
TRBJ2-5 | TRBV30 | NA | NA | TGTGCCTGGAGTGTACGGACACCGGAGACCCAGTACTTC | CAWSVRTPETQYF
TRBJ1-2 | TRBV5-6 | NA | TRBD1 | TGTGCCAGCAGCTTGGTAGGGGGCCCTATTAACTATGGCTACACCTTC | CASSLVGGPINYGYTF
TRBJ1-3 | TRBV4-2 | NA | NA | TGTGCCAGCAGCCAAGTGATGAGTTCAGGGGGAAACACCATATATTTT | CASSQVMSSGGNTIYF
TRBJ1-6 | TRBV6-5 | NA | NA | TGTGCCAGCAGAGACGGGAATTCACCCCTCCACTTT | CASRDGNSPLHF
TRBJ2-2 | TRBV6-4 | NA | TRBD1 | TGTGCCAGCAGTACAGGGGGCGAACCCGGGGAGCTGTTTTTT | CASSTGGEPGELFF
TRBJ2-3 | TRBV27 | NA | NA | TGTGCCAGCAATGAAGGGTGGGGGCGGACAGATACGCAGTATTTT | CASNEGWGRTDTQYF
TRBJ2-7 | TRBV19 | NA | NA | TGTGCCAGTAGCCCACAGGTCAGGGGGGAATCCTACGAGCAGTACTTC | CASSPQVRGESYEQYF
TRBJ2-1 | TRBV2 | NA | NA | TGTGCCAGCACAAGGGCGGGGGCCCCGGGGTACAATGAGCAGTTCTTC | CASTRAGAPGYNEQFF
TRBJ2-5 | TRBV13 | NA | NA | TGTGCCAGCAGCTTTTCCGGGATGTACCAAGAGACCCAGTACTTC | CASSFSGMYQETQYF
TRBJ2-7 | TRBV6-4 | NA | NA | TGTGCCAGCAGTCGCACGAGCGGGCAGTACTTC | CASSRTSGQYF
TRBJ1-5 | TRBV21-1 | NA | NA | TGTGCCAGCAGCAAGAGGCTACGGGGGAGGAATTTCAATCAGCCCCAGCATTTT | CASSKRLRGRNFNQPQHF
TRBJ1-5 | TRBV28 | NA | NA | TGTGCCAGCAGTTTTTGGACAGGCAATCAGCCCCAGCATTTT | CASSFWTGNQPQHF
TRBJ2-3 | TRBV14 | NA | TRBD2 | TGTGCCAGCAGCCAAGATCGGACTAGCCGCGGGGTGTCAGATACGCAGTATTTT | CASSQDRTSRGVSDTQYF
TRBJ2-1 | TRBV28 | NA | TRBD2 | TGTGCCAGTCGTATAGGCACTAGCGGGAGGGGATTGCAGTTCTTC | CASRIGTSGRGLQFF
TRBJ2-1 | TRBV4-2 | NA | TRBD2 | TGTGCCAGCAGCCAAGTCCTCGCGGGAGAGGGCAATGAGCAGTTCTTC | CASSQVLAGEGNEQFF
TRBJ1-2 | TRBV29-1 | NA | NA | TGCAGCATAACGGGGAGGTTGGGCTACACCTTC | CSITGRLGYTF
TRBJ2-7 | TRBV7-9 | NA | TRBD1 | TGTGCCAGCAGCCTGACAGGGTCTCCCTACGAGCAGTACTTC | CASSLTGSPYEQYF
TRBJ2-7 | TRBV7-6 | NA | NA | TGTGCCAGCAGTCCACCGGGCAGGGGCTACGAGCAGTACTTC | CASSPPGRGYEQYF
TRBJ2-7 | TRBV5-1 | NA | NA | TGCGCCAGCAGCCGTGAAAGCAGGCCTTCCTACGAGCAGTACTTC | CASSRESRPSYEQYF
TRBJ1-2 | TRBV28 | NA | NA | TGTGCCAGCACAGGACATACTTTTTACCCTAACTATGGCTACACCTTC | CASTGHTFYPNYGYTF
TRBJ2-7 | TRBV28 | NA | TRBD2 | TGTGCCAGCAGTTCCCTCCTGGGGAAGCGGGACTACGAGCAGTACTTC | CASSSLLGKRDYEQYF
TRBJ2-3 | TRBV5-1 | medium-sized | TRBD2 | TGCGCCAGCAGCGATAGCGGGGGCACAGATACGCAGTATTTT | CASSDSGGTDTQYF
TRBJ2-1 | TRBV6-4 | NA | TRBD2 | TGTGCCAGCAGTGACGGGCGGGGGGGTAACAATGAGCAGTTCTTC | CASSDGRGGNNEQFF
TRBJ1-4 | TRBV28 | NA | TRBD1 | TGTGCAGTTACCGGGACAGTCCATGAAAAACTGTTTTTT | CAVTGTVHEKLFF
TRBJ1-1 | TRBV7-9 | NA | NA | TGTGCCAGCAGCTTCAATGTGGCGGGGGAGACTGAAGCTTTCTTT | CASSFNVAGETEAFF
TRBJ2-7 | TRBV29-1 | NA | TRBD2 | TGCAGCGTTGGGTCTAGCGGGACCTCCCTCACCTACGAGCAGTACTTC | CSVGSSGTSLTYEQYF
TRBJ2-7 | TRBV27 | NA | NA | TGTGCCAGCAGTTTGACGGCCCCCCCGGGAGAGCAGTACTTC | CASSLTAPPGEQYF
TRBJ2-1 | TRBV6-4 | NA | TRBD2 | TGTGCCAGCAGTGTACTAGCGGGATCAAACAATGAGCAGTTCTTC | CASSVLAGSNNEQFF
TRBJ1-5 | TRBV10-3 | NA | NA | TGTGCCATCAGTGAGGCGGGGTTTGATCAGCCCCAGCATTTT | CAISEAGFDQPQHF
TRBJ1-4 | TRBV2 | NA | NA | TGTGCCAGCACCCGGACACAGAATGGGCCTAAGGAAAAACTGTTTTTT | CASTRTQNGPKEKLFF
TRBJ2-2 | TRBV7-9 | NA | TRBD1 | TGTGCCAGCAGCTTAGGGGACAGGGGGACCGGGGAGCTGTTTTTT | CASSLGDRGTGELFF
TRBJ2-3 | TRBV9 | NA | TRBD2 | TGTGCCAGCAGCGCCGGGGCGGCTAGCGGGAGGAGGGTCGATACGCAGTATTTT | CASSAGAASGRRVDTQYF
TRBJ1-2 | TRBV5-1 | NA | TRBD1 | TGCGCCAGCAGCGGGGAAAGGACAGGAGGATATGGCTACACCTTC | CASSGERTGGYGYTF
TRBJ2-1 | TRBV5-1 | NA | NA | TGCGCCAGCAGCTTGGGAGGCGTCAATGAGCAGTTCTTC | CASSLGGVNEQFF
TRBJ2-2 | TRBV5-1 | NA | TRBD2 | TGCGCCAGCAGCTCAACTAGCGGGAGTTTCGCCGGGGAGCTGTTTTTT | CASSSTSGSFAGELFF
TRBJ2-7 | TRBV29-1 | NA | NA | TGCAGCGTTGAAACTCAGGACTACGAGCAGTACTTC | CSVETQDYEQYF
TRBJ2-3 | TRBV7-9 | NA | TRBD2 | TGTGCCAGCAGTGTAAAGGGACTAGCGGGGGCCCTCACAGATACGCAGTATTTT | CASSVKGLAGALTDTQYF
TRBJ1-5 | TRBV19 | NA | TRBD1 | TGTGCCAGTAGCCCCACAGGGGGAAACAATCAGCCCCAGCATTTT | CASSPTGGNNQPQHF
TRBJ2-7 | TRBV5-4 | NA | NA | TGTGCCAGCAGCTCCCCCTACGAGCAGTACTTC | CASSSPYEQYF
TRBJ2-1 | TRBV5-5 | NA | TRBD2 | TGTGCCAGCAGCCCGGGACTAGCCCATGAGCAGTTCTTC | CASSPGLAHEQFF
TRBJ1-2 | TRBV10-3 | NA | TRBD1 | TGTGCCATCAGTGAGGGGGACAGAGCCTGGGCCGGCTACACCTTC | CAISEGDRAWAGYTF
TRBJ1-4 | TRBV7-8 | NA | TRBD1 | TGTGCCAGCAGCTTACTCGTTTTCCGACAGGGCGGTGAAAAACTGTTTTTT | CASSLLVFRQGGEKLFF
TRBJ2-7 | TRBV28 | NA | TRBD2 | TGTGCCAGCAGTTTAGAGGGGTTAGCGGGAGCCTACGAGCAGTACTTC | CASSLEGLAGAYEQYF
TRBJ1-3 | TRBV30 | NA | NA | TGTGCCTGGAGTCGGACACGCTCTGGAAACACCATATATTTT | CAWSRTRSGNTIYF
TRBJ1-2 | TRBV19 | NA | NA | TGTGCCAGTAGTATAGGGACAGCATATGGCTACACCTTC | CASSIGTAYGYTF
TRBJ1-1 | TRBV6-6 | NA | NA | TGTGCCAGCAGTCCTGACCAAGACAGCAAGAACACTGAAGCTTTCTTT | CASSPDQDSKNTEAFF